The present entry profiles one T cell receptor beta chain with its context. The data are from a study of OX40 agonist ivuxolimab in advanced cancers. Study details: At doses from 0.01 to 10 mg/kg, patients were given intravenous ivuxolimab every 2 weeks.

Sequencing used immunoSEQ multiplex PCR; TCRdb keeps in-frame clones, though not all of them. Altogether 90,000 to 130,000 clones are present, roughly 87% being singletons, with the ten largest covering about 0.3%. CDR1 is SGHTA, CDR2 FQGTGA, per germline. The length of the CDR3 is 15 residues. Trimming cost V 1 base and J 4 bases, with 13 bases left between them. The chain uses TRBV7-3 and TRBJ2-5; no firm D call. The sample here was CD4+ or CD8+ T cells sorted from blood, taken in a trial of the OX40 agonist ivuxolimab. The sequence was collected from an adult with an advanced solid tumor such as melanoma, head and neck, liver or kidney cancer. In DNA, the CDR3 is TGTGCCAGCAGCTTAAATGGCGGTTCGAGAGAGACCCAGTACTTC. Its translation is CASSLNGGSRETQYF.